These 24 T cell receptor beta chains came from one sample sequenced in a study of cytomegalovirus exposure and HLA in healthy donors. The PCR was carried out with 60 Vbeta primers and 13 Jbeta primers. The repertoire was sequenced with immunoSEQ multiplex PCR; TCRdb's copy has only in-frame clones and lacks some. This sample carries 120,000 or so clones, about 74% of them seen once, and the ten largest clones take approximately 6.4%. Sequenced input: PBMCs. These receptors all come from a woman in her 50s in good health and CMV-seropositive.

CDR3 loop: CASSPGTVQETQYF. For the CDR3, the DNA is TGTGCCAGCAGCCCCGGGACAGTCCAAGAGACCCAGTACTTC. This chain uses TRBV7-9 with TRBJ2-5; 7 bases line up with TRBD1. Germline values: CDR1 SEHNR, CDR2 FQNEAQ (reference sequence). The CDR3 covers 14 residues. V shed 5 bases, J shed 1 base, and the junction held 4 bases outside the gene matches. Filled out from reference TRBV7-9 and TRBJ2-5, the complete variable domain reads DTGVSQNPRHKITKRGQNVTFRCDPISEHNRLYWYRQTLGQGPEFLTYFQNEAQLEKSRLLSDRFSAERPKGSFSTLEIQRTEQGDSAMYLCASSPGTVQETQYFGPGTRLLVL.

V usage is TRBV19 and J usage is TRBJ2-1, with 9 nucleotides matching TRBD1. The CDR3 runs to 17 residues. The trim removed 5 bases at V and 1 base at J, leaving 9 bases unmatched. CDR1 and CDR2 (germline): LNHDA, SQIVND (reference sequence). DNA for the CDR3: TGTGCCAGTAGTGCAATCGCCGGGACAGGGTCCTACAATGAGCAGTTCTTC. Its protein product is CASSAIAGTGSYNEQFF.

Notes on this clone: At one boundary the junction diverges from the germline segment, which might be a read error. V usage is TRBV4-1 and J usage is TRBJ1-2; perhaps TRBD1 as D (5 bases). Germline CDR1 MGHRA, CDR2 YSYEKL. This CDR3 comprises 13 residues. CDR3 protein: CASSHQGNYGYPF. Here the CDR3 DNA reads TGCGCCAGCAGCCACCAGGGTAACTATGGCTACCCCTTC.

V is TRBV5-1 and J is TRBJ1-3; D is undetermined. Germline CDR1 reads SGHRS; CDR2 reads YFSETQ. Trimming removed 4 bases from V and 8 bases from J, with 13 bases in between. CDR3 size: 13 residues. The CDR3 protein is CASSLPGEDTIYF. The CDR3 bases are TGCGCCAGCAGCCTCCCTGGGGAGGACACCATATATTTT.

This clone was picked up a small number of times. This CDR3 reads CSIKKGVGTEAFF. CDR3 nucleotide sequence: TGCAGCATTAAGAAGGGGGTTGGGACTGAAGCTTTCTTT. The rearrangement uses TRBV29-1 and TRBJ1-1; a weak D match, TRBD1 (6 bases). This CDR3 region has 13 residues. Per the germline V gene, CDR1 is SQVTM and CDR2 is ANQGSEA. Trimming removed 8 bases at V and 5 bases at J, with 18 bases between.

The rearrangement links TRBV6-1 to TRBJ2-7; 10 nucleotides align to TRBD1. CDR1 is MNHNS, CDR2 SASEGT, per germline. The V gene end was trimmed by 3 bases and the J gene end by 6 bases; junction bases not matched to a gene: 8. This CDR3 spans 15 amino acids. The CDR3 region has the DNA TGTGCCAGCAGTGACCTTGGACAGGGGGTAGCCGAGCAGTACTTC. It specifies CASSDLGQGVAEQYF.

The V and J genes are TRBV10-3 and TRBJ2-1; 11 positions match TRBD1. The ends lost 4 bases at V and 9 bases at J; junction bases unmatched: 8. Germline CDR1 is ENHRY and CDR2 is SYGVKD. This CDR3 is 15 amino acids long. CDR3 DNA: TGTGCCATCAGTGGAGGTGGACAGGGGGCTGTTGAGCAGTTCTTC. This sequence encodes CAISGGGQGAVEQFF.

The chain uses TRBV5-1 and TRBJ1-6, with a weak D call TRBD1 (5 bases). The V gene lost 6 bases and the J gene lost 7 bases, with 17 bases spanning the gap. The CDR3 is 15 residues long. Looked up from germline, CDR1 is SGHRS and CDR2 is YFSETQ. The CDR3 loop reads CASTPGDSVNSPLHF. In DNA, the CDR3 is TGCGCCAGCACCCCGGGTGACAGCGTCAATTCACCCCTCCACTTT.

CDR3 residues: CASSQSSQQGDQETQYF. The CDR3 DNA is TGCGCCAGCAGTCAATCATCACAACAGGGAGACCAAGAGACCCAGTACTTC. J is TRBJ2-5 and V is TRBV23-1; D is perhaps TRBD1 (6 bases). TRBV23-1 is flagged as an ORF with uncertain function. The CDR3 consists of 17 residues. Trimming took 0 bases from V and 0 from J, leaving 14 bases between them.

This CDR3 reads CASSLDRVGQYF. The CDR3 region has the DNA TGCGCCAGCAGCCTCGACAGGGTAGGGCAGTACTTC. The chain couples TRBV5-1 to TRBJ2-7, with 7 bases identical to TRBD1. V lost 4 bases, J lost 9 bases, and 7 bases stayed unmatched. The CDR3 runs to 12 residues. Germline V lookup: CDR1 SGHRS, CDR2 YFSETQ.

The chain has TRBV7-2 and TRBJ2-4; tentative D call: TRBD1 (7 bases). CDR3 size: 18 residues. Trimming removed 4 bases from V and 1 base from J, with 20 bases in between. The V gene's germline CDR1 is SGHTA and CDR2 FQGNSA. CDR3 loop: CASSSGATGARAKNIQYF. In DNA, the CDR3 is TGTGCCAGCAGCTCGGGGGCTACAGGGGCCCGGGCCAAAAACATTCAGTACTTC.

The chain uses TRBV29-1 and TRBJ2-3; a weak D match, TRBD2 (6 bases). The germline V gene has CDR1 SQVTM and CDR2 ANQGSEA. The CDR3 length is 15 residues. Trimming stripped 4 bases from V and 0 bases from J, with 14 bases between. The CDR3 protein is CSVVGSAGSTDTQYF. The CDR3 DNA reads TGCAGCGTTGTGGGGTCTGCGGGAAGCACAGATACGCAGTATTTT.

The chain carries TRBV11-2 and TRBJ1-2, with D maybe TRBD1 (5 bases). This CDR3 contains 14 residues. Germline V gene lookup returns CDR1 SGHAT and CDR2 FQNNGV. V lost 5 bases and J 4 bases, leaving 14 bases between the germline ends. The CDR3 coding sequence is TGTGCCAGCAGCCCAGCGGGGGAGGCCTATGGCTACACCTTC. Its translation: CASSPAGEAYGYTF.

This clone showed up just once. V is TRBV2 and J is TRBJ2-7; 7 bases are shared with TRBD1. Germline V gives CDR1 SNHLY, CDR2 FYNNEI. The CDR3 extends over 14 amino acids. The junction had 4 bases not matched to a gene; V was cut back by 4 bases and J by 1 base. The CDR3 reads CASSVGRGSYEQYF. The DNA of the CDR3 is TGTGCCAGCAGTGTGGGCAGGGGGTCCTACGAGCAGTACTTC.

This clone was found once. This chain's CDR3 is CASKQRHGRHGYTF. The CDR3 DNA reads TGTGCCAGCAAACAGAGACACGGAAGGCATGGCTACACCTTC. This chain connects TRBV6-5 to TRBJ1-2; D is unclear. Germline values: CDR1 MNHEY, CDR2 SVGAGI. The CDR3 is made up of 14 amino acids. V was cut by 7 bases and J by 6 bases, with 18 bases left in between.

The rearrangement uses TRBV4-3 and TRBJ2-6; perhaps TRBD1 as D (6 bases). CDR1 is LGHNA and CDR2 is YSLEER in the germline V gene. This CDR3 spans 19 amino acids. Trimming removed 1 base from V and 0 bases from J, with 16 bases in between. This CDR3 reads CASSQGDAGVLSGANVLTF. The CDR3 DNA follows: TGCGCCAGCAGCCAAGGGGATGCAGGGGTCCTCTCTGGGGCCAACGTCCTGACTTTC.

The chain couples TRBV6-5 to TRBJ1-3; D is possibly TRBD1 (6 bases). The V gene's germline CDR1 is MNHEY and CDR2 SVGAGI. V was cut by 6 bases and J by 1 base, with 10 bases left in between. The CDR3 sequence is 14 residues long. CDR3 region: CASRTQGSGNTIYF. The CDR3 nucleotides are TGTGCCAGCAGGACCCAGGGGTCTGGAAACACCATATATTTT.

This clone came up a few times. The chain joins TRBV6-1 to TRBJ1-4; D is uncertain. V was cut by 6 bases and J by 5 bases, with 16 bases left in between. This CDR3 is 15 amino acids long. Germline loops: CDR1 MNHNS, CDR2 SASEGT. The CDR3 bases are TGTGCCAGCAGCCCTACCTTGAGCTACAATGAAAAACTGTTTTTT. This gives the protein CASSPTLSYNEKLFF.

The chain joins TRBV6-4 to TRBJ2-2; TRBD1 matches 8 bases. V shed 8 bases and J 5 bases; nucleotides not matched to a gene: 7. The germline V gene has CDR1 MRHNA and CDR2 SNTAGT. CDR3 size: 14 residues. CDR3 in DNA: TGTGCCAGCCGGCCGCAGGGGGCTACCGGGGAGCTGTTTTTT. It is translated as CASRPQGATGELFF.

This rearrangement joins TRBV2 to TRBJ2-2; D might be TRBD1 (6 bases). This CDR3 spans 15 amino acids. Germline loops: CDR1 SNHLY, CDR2 FYNNEI. V was cut by 10 bases and J by 3 bases, with 18 bases left in between. The CDR3 DNA follows: TGTGCCACCCTACAGGGTCGGGCCGACACCGGGGAGCTGTTTTTT. It yields the protein CATLQGRADTGELFF.

J is TRBJ1-1 and V is TRBV4-3; 9 bases match TRBD1. The CDR3 extends over 15 amino acids. With V trimmed by 1 base and J by 1 base, 1 base remained unmatched. CDR1 LGHNA and CDR2 YSLEER come from the germline V gene. The CDR3 coding sequence is TGCGCCAGCAGCCAAGTGACAGGGGGGAACACTGAAGCTTTCTTT. As protein: CASSQVTGGNTEAFF.

J is TRBJ2-1 and V is TRBV6-4; 10 nucleotides line up with TRBD2. With 0 bases clipped from V and 4 bases from J, the junction kept 3 bases outside the gene matches. The CDR3 loop spans 16 amino acids. Per germline, CDR1 MRHNA and CDR2 SNTAGT. The CDR3 protein is CASSDSERGGYNEQFF. The CDR3 nucleotides read TGTGCCAGCAGTGACTCGGAGCGGGGGGGGTACAATGAGCAGTTCTTC.

The rearrangement links TRBV10-3 to TRBJ2-6; no definite D call. V was clipped by 7 bases and J by 4 bases, with 11 bases between them. This CDR3 has 14 residues. CDR1 and CDR2 (germline): ENHRY, SYGVKD. The CDR3 DNA follows: TGTGCCATCACCCTGGAGAGAGGGGCCAACGTCCTGACTTTC. Translated: CAITLERGANVLTF.

The V call is TRBV19, the J call TRBJ1-1, with D hard to call. The germline V gene encodes CDR1 LNHDA and CDR2 SQIVND (reference sequence). The V and J ends lost 9 bases and 1 base respectively, with 15 bases between them. The length of the CDR3 is 14 residues. DNA for the CDR3: TGTGCCAGCATGCGGGAACAGTCGAACACTGAAGCTTTCTTT. It encodes CASMREQSNTEAFF. Variable domain in full (rest from reference TRBV19 and TRBJ1-1): DGGITQSPKYLFRKEGQNVTLSCEQNLNHDAMYWYRQDPGQGLRLIYYSQIVNDFQKGDIAEGYSVSREKKESFPLTVTSAQKNPTAFYLCASMREQSNTEAFFGQGTRLTVV.